The rows below give T cell receptor beta chains drawn from one sample of a study of regulatory T cells in long-lasting Graves disease. Each CDR3 protein is one row after TCRdb ran MiXCR on the multiplex PCR reads. The sample carries 550,000 to 650,000 distinct CDR3 sequences, 15% to 20% recorded once. This sample also appeared in a second study, on T cells in Graves' hyperthyroidism and ophthalmopathy.

This specimen was peripheral blood mononuclear cells (PBMCs), taken at new diagnosis, from a patient treated with antithyroid drugs. Receptor source: a young man with Graves disease. Both conserved end residues are part of each CDR3. A D gene is named only where the DNA matches it firmly. Not all rows give a size; the values are once, few, many and, for expanded clones, a class.

j_gene: TRBJ2-2
d_gene: NA
abundance: few
v_gene: TRBV27
CDR3aa: CASSLTGTNTGELFF
CDR3nt: TGTGCCAGCAGTTTAACGGGAACGAACACCGGGGAGCTGTTTTTT

j_gene: TRBJ2-5
d_gene: NA
abundance: many
v_gene: TRBV20-1
CDR3aa: CSARDPRGAQETQYF
CDR3nt: TGCAGTGCTAGAGATCCCCGGGGGGCACAAGAGACCCAGTACTTC

j_gene: TRBJ2-1
d_gene: TRBD1
abundance: NA
v_gene: TRBV20-1
CDR3aa: CSARDVQGARQFF
CDR3nt: TGCAGTGCTAGAGATGTCCAGGGGGCCAGGCAGTTCTTC

j_gene: TRBJ2-3
d_gene: NA
abundance: NA
v_gene: TRBV20-1
CDR3aa: CSARPLGFTHDTQYF
CDR3nt: TGCAGTGCTAGGCCTTTGGGGTTCACACACGATACGCAGTATTTT

j_gene: TRBJ2-3
d_gene: NA
abundance: many
v_gene: TRBV27
CDR3aa: CASSSQGLGESTDTQYF
CDR3nt: TGTGCCAGCAGTTCCCAAGGTCTAGGGGAGTCGACAGATACGCAGTATTTT

j_gene: TRBJ1-1
d_gene: NA
abundance: few
v_gene: TRBV29-1
CDR3aa: CSVPSAGRVELF
CDR3nt: TGCAGCGTCCCCTCGGCGGGGCGCGTGGAGCTCTTT

j_gene: TRBJ1-5
d_gene: TRBD1
abundance: NA
v_gene: TRBV27
CDR3aa: CASSFDRATNQPQHF
CDR3nt: TGTGCCAGCAGTTTTGACAGGGCCACCAATCAGCCCCAGCATTTT

j_gene: TRBJ1-1
d_gene: TRBD1
abundance: few
v_gene: TRBV27
CDR3aa: CASTLTGGRTEAFF
CDR3nt: TGTGCCAGCACCCTGACAGGGGGACGCACTGAAGCTTTCTTT

j_gene: TRBJ1-2
d_gene: NA
abundance: NA
v_gene: TRBV9
CDR3aa: CASSVKGSYGYTF
CDR3nt: TGTGCCAGCAGCGTAAAGGGGAGTTATGGCTACACCTTC

j_gene: TRBJ1-6
d_gene: TRBD1
abundance: many
v_gene: TRBV27
CDR3aa: CASFQGGPNSPLHF
CDR3nt: TGTGCCAGCTTCCAAGGGGGCCCGAATTCACCCCTCCACTTT

j_gene: TRBJ2-2
d_gene: TRBD2
abundance: NA
v_gene: TRBV9
CDR3aa: CASSASGANTGELFF
CDR3nt: TGTGCCAGCAGCGCTAGCGGAGCGAACACCGGGGAGCTGTTTTTT

j_gene: TRBJ2-1
d_gene: TRBD1
abundance: many
v_gene: TRBV7-9
CDR3aa: CASSPPRRQGVSYNEQFF
CDR3nt: TGTGCCAGCAGCCCACCCCGACGACAGGGTGTTTCCTACAATGAGCAGTTCTTC

j_gene: TRBJ1-5
d_gene: TRBD1
abundance: many
v_gene: TRBV27
CDR3aa: CASSPGQGNNQPQHF
CDR3nt: TGTGCCAGCAGTCCCGGACAGGGTAACAATCAGCCCCAGCATTTT

j_gene: TRBJ1-5
d_gene: NA
abundance: many
v_gene: TRBV28
CDR3aa: CASSLSGYQPQHF
CDR3nt: TGTGCCAGCAGCTTAAGTGGATATCAGCCCCAGCATTTT

j_gene: TRBJ2-7
d_gene: NA
abundance: NA
v_gene: TRBV11-2
CDR3aa: CASSQERVGYEQYF
CDR3nt: TGTGCCAGCAGCCAAGAGAGGGTGGGCTACGAGCAGTACTTC

j_gene: TRBJ1-2
d_gene: NA
abundance: few
v_gene: TRBV27
CDR3aa: CASSRLSGATYGYTF
CDR3nt: TGTGCCAGCAGCCGATTATCCGGGGCAACGTATGGCTACACCTTC

j_gene: TRBJ2-5
d_gene: NA
abundance: NA
v_gene: TRBV5-1
CDR3aa: CASSFYPSDEETQYF
CDR3nt: TGCGCCAGCAGCTTCTACCCTTCGGACGAAGAGACCCAGTACTTC

j_gene: TRBJ2-7
d_gene: TRBD2
abundance: many
v_gene: TRBV6-9
CDR3aa: CASSYPSPTSGDSYEQYF
CDR3nt: TGTGCCAGCAGTTACCCATCTCCAACTAGCGGGGACTCCTACGAGCAGTACTTC

j_gene: TRBJ2-3
d_gene: NA
abundance: many
v_gene: TRBV2
CDR3aa: CASSLDVTQYF
CDR3nt: TGTGCCAGCAGCCTGGATGTTACGCAGTATTTT

j_gene: TRBJ1-2
d_gene: NA
abundance: many
v_gene: TRBV15
CDR3aa: CATSRNRQEQYGYTF
CDR3nt: TGTGCCACCAGCAGGAACCGACAGGAACAATATGGCTACACCTTC

j_gene: TRBJ2-2
d_gene: TRBD2
abundance: few
v_gene: TRBV29-1
CDR3aa: CSVKMTSGSLDTGELFF
CDR3nt: TGCAGCGTCAAGATGACTAGCGGGAGCTTGGACACCGGGGAGCTGTTTTTT

j_gene: TRBJ2-2
d_gene: TRBD2
abundance: many
v_gene: TRBV7-2
CDR3aa: CASSLVREVLTTGELFF
CDR3nt: TGTGCCAGCAGCTTAGTTCGGGAGGTCTTGACCACCGGGGAGCTGTTTTTT

j_gene: TRBJ2-2
d_gene: NA
abundance: many
v_gene: TRBV12-5
CDR3aa: CASGPTPGPNTGELFF
CDR3nt: TGTGCTAGTGGTCCCACCCCGGGGCCCAACACCGGGGAGCTGTTTTTT

j_gene: TRBJ2-4
d_gene: NA
abundance: NA
v_gene: TRBV20-1
CDR3aa: CSARVPAKNIQYF
CDR3nt: TGCAGTGCTAGAGTTCCAGCCAAAAACATTCAGTACTTC

j_gene: TRBJ2-3
d_gene: NA
abundance: many
v_gene: TRBV29-1
CDR3aa: CSVESRVITDTQYF
CDR3nt: TGCAGCGTAGAGTCACGCGTAATCACAGATACGCAGTATTTT

j_gene: TRBJ2-3
d_gene: NA
abundance: many
v_gene: TRBV7-9
CDR3aa: CASSSGSADTQYF
CDR3nt: TGTGCCAGCAGCTCGGGATCCGCAGATACGCAGTATTTT

j_gene: TRBJ1-5
d_gene: NA
abundance: NA
v_gene: TRBV30
CDR3aa: CAWTSGAGNQPQHF
CDR3nt: TGTGCCTGGACTAGCGGGGCCGGCAATCAGCCCCAGCATTTT

j_gene: TRBJ2-7
d_gene: TRBD2
abundance: few
v_gene: TRBV6-9
CDR3aa: CASSYRASGSYEQYF
CDR3nt: TGTGCCAGCAGTTACAGGGCTAGCGGTTCCTACGAGCAGTACTTC

j_gene: TRBJ2-1
d_gene: NA
abundance: few
v_gene: TRBV5-1
CDR3aa: CASSALGRSSYNEQFF
CDR3nt: TGCGCCAGCAGCGCCTTAGGGAGGAGCTCCTACAATGAGCAGTTCTTC

j_gene: TRBJ2-1
d_gene: TRBD2
abundance: many
v_gene: TRBV13
CDR3aa: CASSQTLAGGSYNEQFF
CDR3nt: TGTGCCAGCAGCCAGACCTTAGCGGGAGGGTCCTACAATGAGCAGTTCTTC

j_gene: TRBJ1-1
d_gene: NA
abundance: many
v_gene: TRBV2
CDR3aa: CAIPVGANTEAFF
CDR3nt: TGTGCCATCCCAGTGGGGGCGAACACTGAAGCTTTCTTT

j_gene: TRBJ2-1
d_gene: TRBD2
abundance: many
v_gene: TRBV2
CDR3aa: CASSGLAGKLSSYNEQFF
CDR3nt: TGTGCCAGCAGTGGACTAGCGGGAAAACTGAGCTCCTACAATGAGCAGTTCTTC

j_gene: TRBJ2-2
d_gene: TRBD2
abundance: many
v_gene: TRBV7-3
CDR3aa: CASSSNPGLYGTGELFF
CDR3nt: TGTGCCAGCAGCTCAAACCCGGGACTATATGGCACCGGGGAGCTGTTTTTT

j_gene: TRBJ1-1
d_gene: NA
abundance: NA
v_gene: TRBV12-5
CDR3aa: CASGGTMNTEAFF
CDR3nt: TGTGCTAGTGGGGGGACCATGAACACTGAAGCTTTCTTT

j_gene: TRBJ2-2
d_gene: NA
abundance: NA
v_gene: TRBV5-1
CDR3aa: CASSLLDEKGTGELFF
CDR3nt: TGCGCCAGCAGCCTACTGGACGAGAAGGGGACCGGGGAGCTGTTTTTT

j_gene: TRBJ1-2
d_gene: TRBD1
abundance: many
v_gene: TRBV5-1
CDR3aa: CASTPSQGARGYTF
CDR3nt: TGCGCCAGCACGCCGTCGCAGGGGGCTCGTGGCTACACCTTC

j_gene: TRBJ2-1
d_gene: TRBD2
abundance: many
v_gene: TRBV20-1
CDR3aa: CSARVAGRDYNEQFF
CDR3nt: TGCAGTGCTAGAGTAGCGGGCCGAGACTACAATGAGCAGTTCTTC

j_gene: TRBJ2-1
d_gene: TRBD2
abundance: many
v_gene: TRBV7-3
CDR3aa: CASSSGLANEQFF
CDR3nt: TGTGCCAGCAGCTCGGGACTAGCGAATGAGCAGTTCTTC

j_gene: TRBJ1-1
d_gene: NA
abundance: many
v_gene: TRBV11-2
CDR3aa: CASSLGTRDRTEAFF
CDR3nt: TGTGCCAGCAGCTTGGGGACACGGGATCGGACTGAAGCTTTCTTT

j_gene: TRBJ2-7
d_gene: NA
abundance: many
v_gene: TRBV6-1
CDR3aa: CATGRGSYEQYF
CDR3nt: TGTGCCACAGGAAGGGGTTCCTACGAGCAGTACTTC

j_gene: TRBJ2-2
d_gene: TRBD2
abundance: NA
v_gene: TRBV5-6
CDR3aa: CASSYRGGIPGELFF
CDR3nt: TGTGCCAGCAGCTACCGCGGGGGGATCCCCGGGGAGCTGTTTTTT

j_gene: TRBJ2-7
d_gene: NA
abundance: few
v_gene: TRBV20-1
CDR3aa: CSAAGPARSYEQYF
CDR3nt: TGCAGTGCTGCCGGACCTGCGAGGTCCTACGAGCAGTACTTC

j_gene: TRBJ1-2
d_gene: NA
abundance: NA
v_gene: TRBV2
CDR3aa: CASSVRVSNYGYTF
CDR3nt: TGTGCCAGCAGTGTCCGGGTATCTAACTATGGCTACACCTTC

j_gene: TRBJ2-2
d_gene: TRBD2
abundance: NA
v_gene: TRBV30
CDR3aa: CAWSLAGGGTGELFF
CDR3nt: TGTGCCTGGAGTCTAGCGGGAGGAGGAACCGGGGAGCTGTTTTTT

j_gene: TRBJ2-1
d_gene: NA
abundance: few
v_gene: TRBV5-6
CDR3aa: CASSSVEGNEQFF
CDR3nt: TGTGCCAGCAGCTCCGTGGAGGGGAATGAGCAGTTCTTC

j_gene: TRBJ2-5
d_gene: NA
abundance: many
v_gene: TRBV20-1
CDR3aa: CSAPIAGRSQYF
CDR3nt: TGCAGTGCCCCTATCGCGGGAAGGAGCCAGTACTTC